Presented here are 22 T cell receptor beta chains from one specimen sequenced in a study of blood T cell repertoires in COVID-19. Clones were read by immunoSEQ multiplex PCR, and TCRdb kept only the in-frame ones, dropping some. The data contain approximately 160,000 clones, around 87% of them singletons. The sample comprised peripheral blood. The receptors shown here come from a man aged 55 to 69 with COVID-19, enrolled during active disease.

This sequence joins TRBV5-4 and TRBJ2-1, with 9 bases that match TRBD2. The germline V gene encodes CDR1 SGHNT and CDR2 YYREEE (reference sequence). With V trimmed by 0 bases and J by 2 bases, 0 bases remained unmatched. There are 15 residues in the CDR3. CDR3 amino acids: CASSLGGGAYNEQFF. The CDR3, as DNA: TGTGCCAGCAGCTTGGGCGGGGGGGCCTACAATGAGCAGTTCTTC. The full variable domain, with the rest looked up from reference TRBV5-4 and TRBJ2-1, is ETGVTQSPTHLIKTRGQQVTLRCSSQSGHNTVSWYQQALGQGPQFIFQYYREEENGRGNFPPRFSGLQFPNYSSELNVNALELDDSALYLCASSLGGGAYNEQFFGPGTRLTVL.

This chain uses TRBV11-2 with TRBJ2-2; unclear D gene. With 6 bases removed from V and 3 bases from J, the gap between germline ends came to 14 bases. There are 15 residues in the CDR3. CDR1 SGHAT and CDR2 FQNNGV come from the germline V gene. The CDR3 reads CASSRLGGDTGELFF. CDR3 coding DNA: TGTGCCAGCAGTCGACTTGGCGGAGACACCGGGGAGCTGTTTTTT.

The CDR3 DNA reads TGTGCCAGCAGCCTAACAGGGTACTATGGCTACACCTTC. Translating it yields CASSLTGYYGYTF. V and J are TRBV7-9 and TRBJ1-2; maybe TRBD1 (6 bases). The CDR3 length is 13 residues. CDR1 is SEHNR and CDR2 is FQNEAQ in the germline V gene (reference sequence). The V gene lost 5 bases and the J gene lost 3 bases, with 10 bases spanning the gap.

The rearrangement links TRBV18 to TRBJ1-5, with TRBD1 matching over 7 bases. CDR1 and CDR2 from the germline V gene are KGHSH and LQKENI. The CDR3 totals 14 residues. Trimming took 4 bases from V and 2 from J; bases not matched to a gene: 2. The CDR3 protein is CASSRDRGNQPQHF. CDR3 in DNA: TGTGCCAGCTCACGAGACAGGGGCAATCAGCCCCAGCATTTT.

This clone was counted a single time. The J gene is TRBJ2-3, the V gene TRBV7-2, with D tentatively TRBD1 (6 bases). In germline, CDR1 is SGHTA, CDR2 FQGNSA. V lost 8 bases to trimming and J lost 5 bases, with 20 bases between them. The CDR3 has 15 amino acids. The CDR3 bases are TGTGCCAGCTGTTCTTCGTGGGGGCAGGTAGATACGCAGTATTTT. Translated: CASCSSWGQVDTQYF. The variable domain in full, completed from reference TRBV7-2 and TRBJ2-3, reads GAGVSQSPSNKVTEKGKDVELRCDPISGHTALYWYRQSLGQGLEFLIYFQGNSAPDKSGLPSDRFSAERTGGSVSTLTIQRTQQEDSAVYLCASCSSWGQVDTQYFGPGTRLTVL.

The table lists this clone with a count of one. V usage is TRBV10-3 and J usage is TRBJ2-7; possible D gene TRBD1, 6 bases. The CDR3 length is 14 residues. With 1 base removed from V and 1 base from J, the gap between germline ends came to 8 bases. Germline V gene sequence: CDR1 ENHRY, CDR2 SYGVKD. CDR3 coding DNA: TGTGCCATCAGTGAGTGGGGGCCTTCCTACGAGCAGTACTTC. Translated: CAISEWGPSYEQYF.

This rearrangement joins TRBV19 to TRBJ1-5; the D gene is possibly TRBD1 (5 bases). This CDR3 has 15 residues. Trimming took off 4 bases at V and 1 base at J, with 11 bases between the two ends. The germline gives CDR1 LNHDA, CDR2 SQIVND (reference sequence). CDR3 sequence (DNA): TGTGCCAGTAGTAGAATGGGGGGAAGCAATCAGCCCCAGCATTTT. As protein: CASSRMGGSNQPQHF.

This clone showed up just once. This chain joins TRBV25-1 and TRBJ2-7; the match to TRBD1 covers 7 bases. CDR3 length: 15 residues. From germline, CDR1 is MGHDK and CDR2 SYGVNS. J was trimmed by 4 bases and V by 1 base; bases with no gene match: 7. The CDR3 loop reads CASSESGQVVYEQYF. For the CDR3, the DNA is TGTGCCAGCAGTGAATCAGGACAGGTCGTTTACGAGCAGTACTTC.

V usage is TRBV6-1 and J usage is TRBJ2-3; 8 bases align to TRBD1. The germline V gene has CDR1 MNHNS and CDR2 SASEGT. The V and J ends lost 1 base and 5 bases, in that order; junction bases with no gene match: 5. The CDR3 is 15 amino acids. CDR3 coding DNA: TGTGCCAGCAGTGAAGACCCAGGGGGCAGAGATACGCAGTATTTT. Its translation: CASSEDPGGRDTQYF.

V usage is TRBV24-1 and J usage is TRBJ1-1, with 8 bases fitting TRBD1. The J segment lost 5 bases and the V segment lost 4 bases, leaving 8 bases of the junction unmatched. This CDR3 is 15 amino acids long. Germline V lookup: CDR1 KGHDR, CDR2 SFDVKD. The chain's CDR3 is CATSDGQGLSTEAFF. The CDR3 coding sequence is TGTGCCACCAGTGACGGACAGGGTCTTTCAACTGAAGCTTTCTTT.

This chain connects TRBV4-1 to TRBJ1-5; D is uncertain. Germline lookup yields CDR1 MGHRA and CDR2 YSYEKL. This CDR3 is built from 14 residues. Deletions cut 0 bases from V and 5 bases from J, with 8 bases between. The CDR3: CASSQETTYQPQHF. In DNA, the CDR3 is TGCGCCAGCAGCCAAGAGACTACATATCAGCCCCAGCATTTT.

The rearrangement joins TRBV18 to TRBJ2-2, with 8 bases identical to TRBD1. V lost 6 bases, J lost 3 bases, and 3 bases stayed unmatched. Germline lookup yields CDR1 KGHSH and CDR2 LQKENI. This CDR3 has 14 residues. CDR3 coding DNA: TGTGCCAGCTCGGCACAGGGGGACACCGGGGAGCTGTTTTTT. Translation: CASSAQGDTGELFF.

Remarks on this clone: This same CDR3 is encoded by further DNA sequences in the sample. The chain is built from TRBV30 and TRBJ1-1; TRBD1 is a possible D gene (5 bases). CDR1 and CDR2 (germline): GTSNPN, SVGIG (reference sequence). The V end was cut by 2 bases, the J end by 0 bases, with 10 bases between. CDR3 length: 14 residues. This CDR3 reads CAWSRQSMNTEAFF. The CDR3 DNA follows: TGTGCCTGGAGTAGACAGTCAATGAACACTGAAGCTTTCTTT.

This clone was seen only once. The J gene is TRBJ2-7, the V gene TRBV4-3; D may be TRBD1 (6 bases). Trimming removed 0 bases at V and 4 bases at J, with 16 bases between. This CDR3 has 16 amino acids. Germline V lookup: CDR1 LGHNA, CDR2 YSLEER. For the CDR3, the DNA is TGCGCCAGCAGCCAAGATTCTGTGGCGCAGGGGTACGAGCAGTACTTC. Translating gives CASSQDSVAQGYEQYF.

This clone showed up just a few times. This chain joins TRBV5-1 and TRBJ1-2; D gene ambiguous. Looked up from germline, CDR1 is SGHRS and CDR2 is YFSETQ. This CDR3 contains 15 residues. Trimming took off 4 bases at V and 8 bases at J, with 21 bases between the two ends. CDR3 in DNA: TGCGCCAGCAGCACCTCAGAGGGAAATGTCCACGGCTACACCTTC. The encoded protein is CASSTSEGNVHGYTF.

The chain links TRBV24-1 to TRBJ1-5; D is perhaps TRBD1 (5 bases). Looked up from germline, CDR1 is KGHDR and CDR2 is SFDVKD. The CDR3 has 15 residues. Trimming pared 3 bases from V and 3 bases from J, leaving 11 bases between. CDR3 protein: CATSDPARANQPQHF. For the CDR3, the DNA is TGTGCCACCAGTGATCCCGCCAGGGCCAATCAGCCCCAGCATTTT.

V is TRBV19 and J is TRBJ1-1; D uncertain. With 2 bases removed from V and 1 base from J, the gap between germline ends came to 5 bases. Germline V gene data show CDR1 as LNHDA and CDR2 as SQIVND (reference sequence). The CDR3 runs 13 residues. The CDR3 nucleotides read TGTGCCAGTAGTATACAGGAGAACACTGAAGCTTTCTTT. This codes for CASSIQENTEAFF.

The rearrangement uses TRBV27 and TRBJ1-1; 7 bases are shared with TRBD1. Per germline, CDR1 MNHEY and CDR2 SMNVEV (reference sequence). CDR3 length: 16 residues. V was clipped by 5 bases and J by 1 base; unmatched bases: 10. CDR3 protein: CASSPDRVTSNTEAFF. CDR3 coding DNA: TGTGCCAGCAGTCCCGACAGGGTAACCTCGAACACTGAAGCTTTCTTT.

This chain uses TRBV7-2 with TRBJ2-5, with 11 bases that match TRBD2. Unmatched junction bases numbered 8, after V lost 4 bases and J lost 4 bases. The CDR3 has 16 residues. Germline CDR1 reads SGHTA; CDR2 reads FQGNSA. The CDR3 nucleotides are TGTGCCAGCAGCTCGGTAGCGGGGGGGACCAGAGAGACCCAGTACTTC. It specifies CASSSVAGGTRETQYF.

This clone has only one observation. The chain has TRBV6-6 and TRBJ1-1; 7 bases match TRBD1. CDR1 is MNHNY and CDR2 is SVGAGI in the germline V gene (reference sequence). The CDR3 length is 15 residues. The junction had 11 bases not matched to a gene; V was cut back by 5 bases and J by 5 bases. The CDR3 DNA sequence: TGTGCCAGCAGTCAAACCCGACAGGGAGGAACTGAAGCTTTCTTT. Translation gives CASSQTRQGGTEAFF.

This rearrangement joins TRBV5-6 to TRBJ1-2, with TRBD1 as a possible D gene (6 bases). The CDR3 loop spans 16 amino acids. Trimming removed 5 bases from V and 3 bases from J, with 20 bases in between. The V gene's germline CDR1 is SGHDT and CDR2 YYEEEE. CDR3 in DNA: TGTGCCAGCAGATTAAGAGGGGGGGCGAGGGACTATGGCTACACCTTC. Translated, it gives CASRLRGGARDYGYTF.

This clone was detected a few times. The chain couples TRBV9 to TRBJ1-6; D gene ambiguous. The CDR3 runs to 14 residues. CDR1 is SGDLS and CDR2 is YYNGEE in the germline V gene. V lost 0 bases and J 6 bases, leaving 7 bases between the germline ends. The CDR3 DNA sequence: TGTGCCAGCAGCGTAGTACCCAGTAATTCACCCCTCCACTTT. As protein: CASSVVPSNSPLHF. Complete variable domain (other parts from reference TRBV9 and TRBJ1-6): DSGVTQTPKHLITATGQRVTLRCSPRSGDLSVYWYQQSLDQGLQFLIQYYNGEERAKGNILERFSAQQFPDLHSELNLSSLELGDSALYFCASSVVPSNSPLHFGNGTRLTVT.